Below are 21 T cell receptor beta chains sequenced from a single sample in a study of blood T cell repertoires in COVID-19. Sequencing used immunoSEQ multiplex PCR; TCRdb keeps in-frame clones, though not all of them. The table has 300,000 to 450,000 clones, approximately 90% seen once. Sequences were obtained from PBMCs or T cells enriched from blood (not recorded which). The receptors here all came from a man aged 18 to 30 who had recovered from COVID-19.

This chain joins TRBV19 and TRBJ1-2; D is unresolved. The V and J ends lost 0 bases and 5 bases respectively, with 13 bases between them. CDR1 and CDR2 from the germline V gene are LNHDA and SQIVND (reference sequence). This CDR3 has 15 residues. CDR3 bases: TGTGCCAGTAGTATAGAGGCCATTCAATTTTATGGCTACACCTTC. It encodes CASSIEAIQFYGYTF.

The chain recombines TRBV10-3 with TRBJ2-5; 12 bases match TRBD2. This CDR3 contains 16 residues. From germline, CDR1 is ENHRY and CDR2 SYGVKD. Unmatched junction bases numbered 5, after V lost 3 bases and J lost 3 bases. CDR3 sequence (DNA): TGTGCCATCAGTGAAGGGACTAGCGGGTGGAAAGAGACCCAGTACTTC. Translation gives CAISEGTSGWKETQYF.

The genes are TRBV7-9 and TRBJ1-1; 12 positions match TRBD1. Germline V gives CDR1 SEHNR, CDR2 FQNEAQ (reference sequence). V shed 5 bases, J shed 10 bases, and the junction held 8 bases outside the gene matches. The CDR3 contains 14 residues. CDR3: CASSTPGQGASAFF. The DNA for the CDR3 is TGTGCCAGCAGCACACCGGGACAGGGGGCCTCAGCTTTCTTT.

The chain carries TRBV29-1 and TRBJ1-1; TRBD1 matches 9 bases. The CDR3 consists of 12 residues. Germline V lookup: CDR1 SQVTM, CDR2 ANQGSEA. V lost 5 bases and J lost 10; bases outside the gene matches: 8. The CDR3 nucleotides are TGCAGCGTTTCGCGACAGGGGGTAGGAGCTTTCTTT. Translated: CSVSRQGVGAFF.

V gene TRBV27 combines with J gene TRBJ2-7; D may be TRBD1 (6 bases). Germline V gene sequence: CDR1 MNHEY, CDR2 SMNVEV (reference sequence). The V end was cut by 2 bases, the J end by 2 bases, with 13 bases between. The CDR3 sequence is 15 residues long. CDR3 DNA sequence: TGTGCCAGCAGTTTAAAAACAGGGCCGCCCTACGAGCAGTACTTC. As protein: CASSLKTGPPYEQYF.

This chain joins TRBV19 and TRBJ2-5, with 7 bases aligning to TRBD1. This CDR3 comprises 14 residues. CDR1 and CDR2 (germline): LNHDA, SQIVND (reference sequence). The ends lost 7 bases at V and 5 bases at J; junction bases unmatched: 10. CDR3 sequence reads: CASKKGAYYETQYF. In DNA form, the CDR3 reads TGTGCCAGTAAAAAGGGGGCTTACTACGAGACCCAGTACTTC.

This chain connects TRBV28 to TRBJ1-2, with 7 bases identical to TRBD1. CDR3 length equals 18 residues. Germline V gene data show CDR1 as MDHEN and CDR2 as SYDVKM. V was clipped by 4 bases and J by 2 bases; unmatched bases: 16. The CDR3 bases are TGTGCCAGCAGTTCAGCAGGGGGACCTCCCGTTGGAAACTATGGCTACACCTTC. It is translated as CASSSAGGPPVGNYGYTF.

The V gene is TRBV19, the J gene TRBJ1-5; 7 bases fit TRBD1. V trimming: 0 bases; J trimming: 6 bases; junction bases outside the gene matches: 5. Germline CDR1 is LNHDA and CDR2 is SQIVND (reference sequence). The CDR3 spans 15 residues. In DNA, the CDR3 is TGTGCCAGTAGTATAGAAGGGACAGAGACTCAGCCCCAGCATTTT. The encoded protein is CASSIEGTETQPQHF. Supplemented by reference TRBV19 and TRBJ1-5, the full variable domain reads DGGITQSPKYLFRKEGQNVTLSCEQNLNHDAMYWYRQDPGQGLRLIYYSQIVNDFQKGDIAEGYSVSREKKESFPLTVTSAQKNPTAFYLCASSIEGTETQPQHFGDGTRLSIL.

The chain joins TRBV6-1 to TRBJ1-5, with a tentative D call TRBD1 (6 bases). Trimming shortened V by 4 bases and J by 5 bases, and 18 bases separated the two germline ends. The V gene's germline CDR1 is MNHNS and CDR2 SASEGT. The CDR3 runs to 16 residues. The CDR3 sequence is CASSGHQGKGDQPQHF. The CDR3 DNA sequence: TGTGCCAGCAGTGGACATCAGGGAAAGGGGGATCAGCCCCAGCATTTT.

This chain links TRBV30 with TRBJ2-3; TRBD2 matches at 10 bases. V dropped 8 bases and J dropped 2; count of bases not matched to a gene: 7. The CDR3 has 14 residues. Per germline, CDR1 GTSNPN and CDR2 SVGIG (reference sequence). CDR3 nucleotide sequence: TGTGCCGTGCCACTAGCGGGACTCACAGATACGCAGTATTTT. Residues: CAVPLAGLTDTQYF.

The DNA of the CDR3 is TGCGCCAGCAGCCCGGGGGGGGATCAGCCCCAGCATTTT. Translating gives CASSPGGDQPQHF. The chain recombines TRBV5-1 with TRBJ1-5; possibly TRBD1 for D (5 bases). This CDR3 comprises 13 residues. Trimming removed 4 bases at V and 5 bases at J, with 10 bases between. Germline V gene lookup returns CDR1 SGHRS and CDR2 YFSETQ.

CDR3 residues: CASSFASGQGKNGYTF. CDR3 bases: TGTGCCAGCAGTTTTGCTTCGGGACAGGGGAAGAATGGCTACACCTTC. This sequence joins TRBV6-2 or TRBV6-3 and TRBJ1-2; TRBD1 agrees at 10 bases. There are 16 residues in the CDR3. The V and J ends lost 4 bases and 6 bases, in that order; junction bases with no gene match: 11. The germline gives CDR1 MNHEY, CDR2 SVGEGT.

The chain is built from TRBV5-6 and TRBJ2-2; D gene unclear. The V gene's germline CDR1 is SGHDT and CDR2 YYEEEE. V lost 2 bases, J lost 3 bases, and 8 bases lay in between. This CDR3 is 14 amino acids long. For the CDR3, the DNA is TGTGCCAGCAGCTTAGTGAGCGACACCGGGGAGCTGTTTTTT. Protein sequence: CASSLVSDTGELFF.

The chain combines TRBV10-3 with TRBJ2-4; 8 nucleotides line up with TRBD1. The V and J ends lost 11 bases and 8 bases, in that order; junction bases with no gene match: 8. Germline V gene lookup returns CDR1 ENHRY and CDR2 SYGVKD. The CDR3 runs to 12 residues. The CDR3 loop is CAALGQGDIQYF. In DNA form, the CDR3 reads TGTGCCGCCCTCGGACAGGGTGACATTCAGTACTTC.

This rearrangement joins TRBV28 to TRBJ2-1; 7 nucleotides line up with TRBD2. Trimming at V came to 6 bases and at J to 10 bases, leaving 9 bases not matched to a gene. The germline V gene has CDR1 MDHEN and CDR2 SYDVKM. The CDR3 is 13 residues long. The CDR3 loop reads CASSNSQTSEQFF. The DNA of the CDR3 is TGTGCCAGCAGCAACTCTCAGACTAGCGAGCAGTTCTTC.

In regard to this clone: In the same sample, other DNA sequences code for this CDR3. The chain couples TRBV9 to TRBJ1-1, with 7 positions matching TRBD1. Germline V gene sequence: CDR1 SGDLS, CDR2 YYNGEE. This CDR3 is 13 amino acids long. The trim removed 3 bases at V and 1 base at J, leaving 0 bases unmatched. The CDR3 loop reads CASSGQGNTEAFF. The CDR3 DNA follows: TGTGCCAGCAGCGGACAGGGGAACACTGAAGCTTTCTTT.

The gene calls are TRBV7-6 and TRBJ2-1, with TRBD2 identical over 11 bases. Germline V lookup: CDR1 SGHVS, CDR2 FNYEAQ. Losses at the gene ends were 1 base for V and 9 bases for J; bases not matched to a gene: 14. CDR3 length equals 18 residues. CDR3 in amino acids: CASSLEVWVAGGPSEQFF. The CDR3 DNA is TGTGCCAGCAGCTTAGAGGTATGGGTAGCGGGGGGGCCGAGTGAGCAGTTCTTC. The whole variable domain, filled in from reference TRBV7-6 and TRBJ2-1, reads GAGVSQSPRYKVTKRGQDVALRCDPISGHVSLYWYRQALGQGPEFLTYFNYEAQQDKSGLPNDRFSAERPEGSISTLTIQRTEQRDSAMYRCASSLEVWVAGGPSEQFFGPGTRLTVL.

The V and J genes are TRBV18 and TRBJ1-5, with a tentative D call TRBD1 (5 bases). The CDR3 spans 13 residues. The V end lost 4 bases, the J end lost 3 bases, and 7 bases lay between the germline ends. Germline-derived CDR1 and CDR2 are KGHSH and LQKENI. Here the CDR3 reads CASSRQINQPQHF. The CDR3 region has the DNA TGTGCCAGCTCACGACAGATCAATCAGCCCCAGCATTTT.

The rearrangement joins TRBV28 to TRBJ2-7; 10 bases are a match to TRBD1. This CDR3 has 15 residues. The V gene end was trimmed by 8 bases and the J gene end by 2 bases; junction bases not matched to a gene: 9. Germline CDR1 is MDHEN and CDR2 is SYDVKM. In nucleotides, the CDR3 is TGTGCCAGCGCCGGACCGGGACAGGGGACCTACGAGCAGTACTTC. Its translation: CASAGPGQGTYEQYF.

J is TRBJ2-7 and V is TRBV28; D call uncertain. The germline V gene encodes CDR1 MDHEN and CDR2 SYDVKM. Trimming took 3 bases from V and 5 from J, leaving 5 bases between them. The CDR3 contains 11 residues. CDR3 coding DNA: TGTGCCAGCAGTTTGGGCAACGAGCAGTACTTC. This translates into CASSLGNEQYF.

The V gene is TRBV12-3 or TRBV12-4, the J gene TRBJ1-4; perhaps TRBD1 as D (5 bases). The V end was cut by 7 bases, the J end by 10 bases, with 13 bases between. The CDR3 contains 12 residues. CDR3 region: CASTRGRGKLFF. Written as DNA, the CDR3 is TGTGCCAGCACCCGTGGTAGGGGAAAACTGTTTTTT.